This T cell receptor (beta chain) emerged from a study of T cell responses to AZD1222 COVID-19 vaccine. The repertoire was sequenced with immunoSEQ multiplex PCR; TCRdb's copy has only in-frame clones and lacks some. The sample contains 75,000 to 95,000 clones, around nine tenths of which appear only once. Germline V gene lookup returns CDR1 PRHDT and CDR2 FYEKMQ (reference sequence). The V end lost 4 bases, the J end lost 3 bases, and 13 bases lay between the germline ends. The CDR3 is made up of 14 amino acids. The sample consisted of peripheral blood, taken on day 0 of AZD1222 vaccination. The receptor's source is an adult in good health. J is TRBJ2-7 and V is TRBV13; D remains ambiguous. CDR3: CASSSLLRSYEQYF. DNA of the CDR3: TGTGCCAGCAGCTCACTCCTGAGGAGCTACGAGCAGTACTTC.